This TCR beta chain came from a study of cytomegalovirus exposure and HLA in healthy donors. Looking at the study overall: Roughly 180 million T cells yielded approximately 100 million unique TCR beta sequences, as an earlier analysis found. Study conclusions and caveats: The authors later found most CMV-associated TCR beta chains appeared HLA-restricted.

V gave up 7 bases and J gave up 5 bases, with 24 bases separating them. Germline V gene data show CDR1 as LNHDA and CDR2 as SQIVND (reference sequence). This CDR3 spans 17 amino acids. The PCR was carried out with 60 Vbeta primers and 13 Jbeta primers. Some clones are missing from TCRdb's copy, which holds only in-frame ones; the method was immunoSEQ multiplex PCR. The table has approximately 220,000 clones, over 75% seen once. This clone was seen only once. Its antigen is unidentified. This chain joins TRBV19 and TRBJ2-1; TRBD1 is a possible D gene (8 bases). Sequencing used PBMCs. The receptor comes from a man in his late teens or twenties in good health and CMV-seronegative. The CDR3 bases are TGTGCCAGTAACCCACAGGGGGGAGGGCCTCTTCACAATGAGCAGTTCTTC. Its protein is CASNPQGGGPLHNEQFF.